What follows describes a single T cell receptor beta chain. No antigen is known for it. Amplification yielded TCR beta CDR3 regions, with RNA transcripts as the source. When the TCR CDR3 underwent first-round RT-PCR, the HTBI primer set was used. TCRdb reprocessed the multiplex PCR reads with MiXCR, giving one entry per CDR3 protein. Of about 660,000 distinct CDR3 sequences listed, about 45% were seen once; the top ten hold about 7.7%. Germline V gene sequence: CDR1 SGHRS, CDR2 YFSETQ. V was pared by 5 bases and J by 8 bases, with 13 bases between. CDR3 length equals 12 residues. These data belong to a study of T cells in Graves' hyperthyroidism and ophthalmopathy. Study outcomes and limitations: Ophthalmopathy and stable hyperthyroidism were separated by a 13 V-J model.

Source material: peripheral blood or thyroid tissue (not recorded which). The gene calls are TRBV5-1 and TRBJ1-2; possible D gene TRBD1, 6 bases. The clonotype was recovered from an adult man with Graves' disease, either hyperthyroidism or ophthalmopathy (not recorded which). The CDR3 loop reads CASRPGADGYTF. As DNA, the CDR3 is TGCGCCAGCAGACCAGGGGCAGACGGCTACACCTTC.